One sample yielded the 5 T cell receptor beta chains listed below, sequenced in a study of STAT5B mutations in CD4+ large granular lymphocyte leukemia. This table comes from immunoSEQ multiplex PCR, and its TCRdb copy is limited to in-frame clones, with some not included. The repertoire holds some 30,000 clones, 85% seen once, with 4% to 5.5% in the top ten. The sequenced material came from CD4+ T cells from blood buffy coats. Receptors originate from a human donor in good health.

CDR3 sequence: CASSFSGKGQFF. The CDR3 nucleotides are TGTGCCAGCAGCTTTAGCGGGAAAGGGCAGTTCTTC. V gene TRBV11-2 combines with J gene TRBJ2-1, with TRBD2 matching 8 bases. CDR3 length: 12 amino acids. Germline CDR1 reads SGHAT; CDR2 reads FQNNGV. V trimming: 3 bases; J trimming: 12 bases; junction bases outside the gene matches: 4.

The chain carries TRBV7-3 and TRBJ2-7; D perhaps matches TRBD2 (6 bases). The CDR3 is 14 amino acids. Germline V gene lookup returns CDR1 SGHTA and CDR2 FQGTGA. Trimming removed 8 bases from V and 1 base from J, with 15 bases in between. CDR3 sequence reads: CASGPPGLSYEQYF. The CDR3 DNA reads as TGTGCCAGCGGCCCCCCGGGACTTTCCTACGAGCAGTACTTC.

The chain joins TRBV10-1 to TRBJ1-5, with 11 bases lining up with TRBD1. Germline CDR1 is WNHNN and CDR2 is SYGVQD (reference sequence). This CDR3 has 20 amino acids. V lost 10 bases and J lost 11; bases outside the gene matches: 31. The CDR3 sequence: CAIPLGQDRGPPSISLSQHF. CDR3 nucleotides: TGCGCCATCCCACTCGGACAGGACAGGGGGCCGCCCTCAATCAGTTTGTCCCAGCATTTT.

The CDR3 spells CAWERTAEAFF. CDR3 DNA sequence: TGTGCCTGGGAGAGAACAGCTGAAGCTTTCTTT. The chain employs TRBV30 and TRBJ1-1; D not resolved. V was trimmed by 5 bases and J by 6 bases, leaving 10 bases between them. The CDR3 has 11 residues. Germline-derived CDR1 and CDR2 are GTSNPN and SVGIG (reference sequence).

This clone was seen only once. The J gene is TRBJ2-7, the V gene TRBV6-5; 7 bases agree with TRBD2. Germline V lookup: CDR1 MNHEY, CDR2 SVGAGI. The J segment lost 3 bases and the V segment lost 0 bases, leaving 2 bases of the junction unmatched. The CDR3 spans 14 residues. This chain's CDR3 is CASSYSTGGYEQYF. As DNA, the CDR3 is TGTGCCAGCAGTTACTCGACGGGGGGCTACGAGCAGTACTTC.